The subject of this entry is one TCR beta chain. Its antigen is not identified. Trimming stripped 5 bases from V and 8 bases from J, with 13 bases between. CDR3 length: 13 residues. Germline V gives CDR1 LNHDA, CDR2 SQIVND (reference sequence). This record belongs to a study of cytomegalovirus exposure and HLA in healthy donors. Profiling relied on immunoSEQ multiplex PCR, and the TCRdb table lists in-frame clones only, not all of them. This sample has 45,000 to 60,000 clones, with approximately 95% found just once. Study outcomes and limitations: It was reported that the classifier diagnosed cytomegalovirus status with high specificity and sensitivity in both the original and validation cohorts. Among TCR beta chains, those listed as cytomegalovirus-associated numbered about 160. Through in vitro validation, a few CMV-associated chains were shown to be specific for CMV antigens. There were some public TCRs occurring in many donors, but most TCR sequences were rare.

J is TRBJ1-5 and V is TRBV19; perhaps TRBD1 as D (5 bases). This TCR came from a woman between 18 and 29 years old in good health and CMV-seronegative. Source material: PBMCs. CDR3 loop: CASSPARVEPQHF. The CDR3 DNA sequence: TGTGCCAGTAGTCCCGCCAGGGTTGAGCCCCAGCATTTT.